The 22 T cell receptor beta chains below all came from one sample that was sequenced in a study of technical replicates of blood from a few donors. Measured with immunoSEQ multiplex PCR; TCRdb has only the in-frame clones, and not every one. The sample carries about 70,000 clones, 80% to 95% recorded once. The sample was PBMCs. These receptors all come from a human donor in good health. Some clones in this sample may be carry-over from other donors' samples.

J is TRBJ2-5 and V is TRBV4-2; D might be TRBD2 (7 bases). This CDR3 region has 15 residues. V was pared by 4 bases and J by 5 bases, with 17 bases between. Per germline, CDR1 LGHNA and CDR2 YNFKEQ. CDR3 coding DNA: TGTGCCAGCAGCCCGGTGGGGGGGCTCGAGGAGACCCAGTACTTC. Translating gives CASSPVGGLEETQYF.

The chain joins TRBV5-6 to TRBJ2-3; 9 bases match TRBD1. V shed 4 bases, J shed 0 bases, and the junction held 9 bases outside the gene matches. The germline V gene has CDR1 SGHDT and CDR2 YYEEEE. The CDR3 loop spans 17 amino acids. The CDR3 DNA follows: TGTGCCAGCAGCACCCCCGGGACAGGGTCTAGCACAGATACGCAGTATTTT. It specifies CASSTPGTGSSTDTQYF.

CDR3 sequence reads: CASSLDRGILETQYF. The CDR3 DNA follows: TGTGCCAGCAGCTTGGACAGGGGAATTTTGGAGACCCAGTACTTC. The chain combines TRBV5-8 with TRBJ2-5, with 7 bases matching TRBD1. V was pared by 0 bases and J by 5 bases, with 7 bases of the junction left unmatched. This CDR3 region has 15 residues. CDR1 SGHTS and CDR2 YDEGEE come from the germline V gene.

In its sample, this clone was seen once. The CDR3 nucleotides read TGTGCCAGCTCGTCAGCCAGGGCCCCCATTCAGTACTTC. Its protein is CASSSARAPIQYF. The chain couples TRBV18 to TRBJ2-4; D is perhaps TRBD1 (5 bases). CDR1 and CDR2 from the germline V gene are KGHSH and LQKENI. The CDR3 is 13 residues long. V was trimmed by 6 bases and J by 9 bases, leaving 15 bases between them.

Concerning this clone itself: An end of the junction does not agree with germline; a read error may underlie this. This chain links TRBV12-5 with TRBJ2-1; 10 nucleotides line up with TRBD2. CDR1 is LGHNT and CDR2 is FRNRAP in the germline V gene. This CDR3 contains 14 residues. The CDR3 sequence: CASGLGTSVNEQFF. Written as DNA, the CDR3 is TGTGCTAGTGGGTTGGGGACTAGCGTCAATGAGCAGTTCTTC.

The chain's CDR3 is CASSPGQVYGYTF. DNA of the CDR3: TGTGCCAGCAGCCCCGGACAGGTCTATGGCTACACCTTC. The rearrangement joins TRBV2 to TRBJ1-2; 7 positions agree with TRBD1. J was trimmed by 4 bases and V by 6 bases; bases with no gene match: 5. Germline CDR1 and CDR2: SNHLY and FYNNEI. This CDR3 is 13 amino acids long. Filled out from reference TRBV2 and TRBJ1-2, the complete variable domain reads EPEVTQTPSHQVTQMGQEVILRCVPISNHLYFYWYRQILGQKVEFLVSFYNNEISEKSEIFDDQFSVERPDGSNFTLKIRSTKLEDSAMYFCASSPGQVYGYTFGSGTRLTVV.

The J gene is TRBJ1-1, the V gene TRBV11-2, with TRBD1 matching 7 bases. The CDR3 is made up of 13 amino acids. CDR1 is SGHAT, CDR2 FQNNGV, per germline. V lost 6 bases and J lost 1; bases outside the gene matches: 2. CDR3 bases: TGTGCCAGCAGTCGGGACAGGAACACTGAAGCTTTCTTT. Translating it yields CASSRDRNTEAFF.

The chain has TRBV4-1 and TRBJ2-1, with 12 bases lining up with TRBD2. Per the germline V gene, CDR1 is MGHRA and CDR2 is YSYEKL. This CDR3 is built from 16 residues. V gave up 6 bases and J gave up 8 bases; unmatched junction bases: 11. CDR3 in DNA: TGCGCCAGCAGGGAATTGCTAGCGGGAGGGCCCTATGAGCAGTTCTTC. This translates into CASRELLAGGPYEQFF.

This chain uses TRBV5-6 with TRBJ1-3, with D possibly being TRBD1 (5 bases). Looked up from germline, CDR1 is SGHDT and CDR2 is YYEEEE. The CDR3 loop spans 16 amino acids. V lost 0 bases and J lost 0, with 10 bases in between. CDR3 sequence (DNA): TGTGCCAGCAGCTTGGTTGGGGGGAGCTCTGGAAACACCATATATTTT. Its translation is CASSLVGGSSGNTIYF.

J is TRBJ2-1 and V is TRBV30; TRBD2 might be the D (5 bases). The CDR3 has 15 residues. Germline V gene lookup returns CDR1 GTSNPN and CDR2 SVGIG (reference sequence). The V end lost 0 bases, the J end lost 2 bases, and 11 bases lay between the germline ends. CDR3 sequence reads: CAWSVGSEPYNEQFF. The CDR3 region has the DNA TGTGCCTGGAGTGTAGGGAGCGAACCCTACAATGAGCAGTTCTTC.

V usage is TRBV6-5 and J usage is TRBJ1-1; the match to TRBD1 covers 7 bases. V dropped 7 bases and J dropped 2; count of bases not matched to a gene: 10. CDR1 MNHEY and CDR2 SVGAGI come from the germline V gene. There are 15 residues in the CDR3. CDR3: CASTRARDSNTEAFF. For the CDR3, the DNA is TGTGCCAGCACACGAGCAAGGGACAGCAACACTGAAGCTTTCTTT.

V gene TRBV25-1 combines with J gene TRBJ2-5; D might be TRBD2 (5 bases). Germline lookup yields CDR1 MGHDK and CDR2 SYGVNS. This CDR3 has 17 amino acids. The V end was cut by 1 base, the J end by 5 bases, with 20 bases between. CDR3 sequence reads: CASSESRTGGVGETQYF. CDR3 in DNA: TGTGCCAGCAGTGAATCAAGGACTGGAGGAGTAGGGGAGACCCAGTACTTC.

This chain links TRBV7-9 with TRBJ2-1, with D perhaps matching TRBD2 (5 bases). Per the germline V gene, CDR1 is SEHNR and CDR2 is FQNEAQ (reference sequence). The CDR3 length is 16 residues. Trimming removed 6 bases at V and 0 bases at J, with 15 bases between. The DNA for the CDR3 is TGTGCCAGCAGAATGGGCGGGCAGAGCTCCTACAATGAGCAGTTCTTC. It codes for CASRMGGQSSYNEQFF.

The chain employs TRBV5-4 and TRBJ1-2; D is unresolved. The CDR3 length is 13 residues. Germline CDR1 reads SGHNT; CDR2 reads YYREEE (reference sequence). V was pared by 4 bases and J by 2 bases, with 9 bases between. The CDR3 sequence: CASSENRNYGYTF. CDR3 in DNA: TGTGCCAGCAGCGAGAACAGAAACTATGGCTACACCTTC.

The V gene is TRBV30, the J gene TRBJ2-3; 10 nucleotides match TRBD2. From germline, CDR1 is GTSNPN and CDR2 SVGIG (reference sequence). The CDR3 has 15 residues. V lost 1 base and J lost 9; bases outside the gene matches: 10. The CDR3 nucleotides read TGTGCCTGGAGTGAGGGTAGCGGGGGGATAGGCACGCAGTATTTT. This gives the protein CAWSEGSGGIGTQYF.

The J gene is TRBJ2-4, the V gene TRBV29-1, with TRBD2 matching over 13 bases. V lost 6 bases to trimming and J lost 0 bases; unmatched junction nucleotides: 11. Germline loops: CDR1 SQVTM, CDR2 ANQGSEA. CDR3 length: 18 residues. CDR3 in amino acids: CSVAATSGRAGAKNIQYF. CDR3 nucleotide sequence: TGCAGCGTCGCCGCTACTAGCGGGAGGGCCGGAGCCAAAAACATTCAGTACTTC.

This chain joins TRBV7-2 and TRBJ2-5, with TRBD2 matching 7 bases. With V trimmed by 1 base and J by 5 bases, 10 bases remained unmatched. The CDR3 has 16 amino acids. Germline CDR1 reads SGHTA; CDR2 reads FQGNSA. CDR3 sequence: CASSLGGGGVRETQYF. In nucleotides, the CDR3 is TGTGCCAGCAGCTTAGGTGGGGGAGGGGTTCGGGAGACCCAGTACTTC.

V gene TRBV19 combines with J gene TRBJ1-2; the match to TRBD1 covers 10 bases. Looked up from germline, CDR1 is LNHDA and CDR2 is SQIVND (reference sequence). V gave up 5 bases and J gave up 4 bases; unmatched junction bases: 7. The CDR3 has 15 amino acids. This CDR3 is CASSATGTGAYGYTF. Written as DNA, the CDR3 is TGTGCCAGTAGTGCGACCGGGACAGGGGCCTATGGCTACACCTTC.

V usage is TRBV7-6 and J usage is TRBJ2-7; 9 bases match TRBD1. Looked up from germline, CDR1 is SGHVS and CDR2 is FNYEAQ. The CDR3 consists of 18 residues. V lost 3 bases, J lost 2 bases, and 14 bases stayed unmatched. CDR3 protein: CASSFDLPGTGRPYEQYF. Written as DNA, the CDR3 is TGTGCCAGCAGCTTCGACCTACCCGGGACAGGGAGACCCTACGAGCAGTACTTC.

The chain has TRBV18 and TRBJ2-1; the D gene is possibly TRBD1 (5 bases). The germline gives CDR1 KGHSH, CDR2 LQKENI. This CDR3 has 13 residues. V dropped 3 bases and J dropped 4 bases, with 7 bases sitting between them. The chain's CDR3 is CASSPRDYNEQFF. The DNA of the CDR3 is TGTGCCAGCTCACCCAGGGATTACAATGAGCAGTTCTTC.

The rearrangement uses TRBV10-3 and TRBJ2-1, with 8 bases lining up with TRBD1. V lost 5 bases to trimming and J lost 8 bases; unmatched junction nucleotides: 14. This CDR3 has 16 amino acids. Germline loops: CDR1 ENHRY, CDR2 SYGVKD. CDR3 sequence reads: CAISPRDRGVSDEQFF. CDR3 in DNA: TGTGCCATCAGTCCTCGCGACAGGGGCGTTAGCGATGAGCAGTTCTTC.

The V and J genes are TRBV5-1 and TRBJ2-2; TRBD1 matches at 12 bases. Germline values: CDR1 SGHRS, CDR2 YFSETQ. This CDR3 has 18 residues. V gave up 3 bases and J gave up 1 base; unmatched junction bases: 7. CDR3 sequence reads: CASSYPGQGARNTGELFF. CDR3 nucleotides: TGCGCCAGCAGCTATCCGGGACAGGGGGCGAGGAACACCGGGGAGCTGTTTTTT.